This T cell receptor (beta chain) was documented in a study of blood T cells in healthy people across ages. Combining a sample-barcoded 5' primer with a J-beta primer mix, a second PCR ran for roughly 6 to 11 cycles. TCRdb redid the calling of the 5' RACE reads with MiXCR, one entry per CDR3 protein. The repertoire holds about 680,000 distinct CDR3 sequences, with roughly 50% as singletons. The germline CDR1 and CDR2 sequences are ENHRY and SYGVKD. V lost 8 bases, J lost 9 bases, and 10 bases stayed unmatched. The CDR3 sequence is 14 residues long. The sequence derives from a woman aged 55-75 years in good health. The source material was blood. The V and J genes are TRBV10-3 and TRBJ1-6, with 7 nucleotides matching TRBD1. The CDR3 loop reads CAIGPRGQISPLHF. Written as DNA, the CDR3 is TGTGCCATCGGCCCAAGGGGGCAGATTTCACCCCTCCACTTT.